This T cell receptor (beta chain) derives from a study of control samples from healthy donors and cancer patients. The length of the CDR3 is 13 residues. CDR1 and CDR2 (germline): LGHDT, YNNKEL (reference sequence). Trimming took 5 bases from V and 3 from J, leaving 10 bases between them. Method: immunoSEQ multiplex PCR; TCRdb's copy keeps in-frame clones and lacks some. The data contain about 150,000 clones, 85% to 95% of them singletons. Specimen: blood. This receptor was obtained from a man aged 40-50 years in good health. The V and J genes are TRBV3-1 (or the pseudogene TRBV3-2) and TRBJ2-5; D is unclear. CDR3 nucleotides: TGTGCCAGCAGCGGCCGGTACGAAGAGACCCAGTACTTC. Protein: CASSGRYEETQYF.